This T cell receptor beta chain was retrieved from a study of T cell repertoires in cytomegalovirus infection. Overall study: A matching HLA type, together with CMV infection, was signaled by public TCR beta signatures.

MiXCR, run by TCRdb on the reads, gives a single entry per CDR3 protein. The sample shows more than 65,000 distinct CDR3 sequences, roughly 44% of them seen only once. The CDR3 is made up of 13 amino acids. Trimming removed 6 bases at V and 9 bases at J, with 14 bases between. Germline loops: CDR1 MNHEY, CDR2 SMNVEV (reference sequence). To note about this clonotype: Its antigen is unidentified.

The rearrangement uses TRBV27 and TRBJ2-2, with D unresolved. The sequence came from a human donor in good health (CMV status not recorded). Some clones in this sample may be carry-over from other donors' samples. The specimen comprised CD8+ T cells from cultured PBMCs, sampled from culture after CMV antigen stimulation. The CDR3 DNA is TGTGCCAGCAGCTCAGAGGTCCACCGGGAGCTGTTTTTT. Amino acid sequence: CASSSEVHRELFF.